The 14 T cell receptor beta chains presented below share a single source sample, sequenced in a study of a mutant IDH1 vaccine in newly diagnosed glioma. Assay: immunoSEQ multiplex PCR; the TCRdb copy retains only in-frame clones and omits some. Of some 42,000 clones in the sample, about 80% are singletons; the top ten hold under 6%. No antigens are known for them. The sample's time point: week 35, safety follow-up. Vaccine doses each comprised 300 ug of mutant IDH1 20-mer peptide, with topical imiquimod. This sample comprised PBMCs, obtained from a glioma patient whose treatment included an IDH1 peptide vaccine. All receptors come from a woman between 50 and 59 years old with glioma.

The chain's CDR3 is CASSGWISGNTIYF. CDR3 DNA sequence: TGTGCCAGCAGTGGATGGATCTCTGGAAACACCATATATTTT. The V and J genes are TRBV6-1 and TRBJ1-3; D is uncertain. The CDR3 loop spans 14 amino acids. Trimming took 4 bases from V and 0 from J, leaving 7 bases between them. The germline V gene has CDR1 MNHNS and CDR2 SASEGT.

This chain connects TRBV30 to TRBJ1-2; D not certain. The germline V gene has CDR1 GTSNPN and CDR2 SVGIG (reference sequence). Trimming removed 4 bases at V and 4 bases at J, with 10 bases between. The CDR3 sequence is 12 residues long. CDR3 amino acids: CAWMDGPYGYTF. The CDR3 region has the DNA TGTGCCTGGATGGACGGACCCTATGGCTACACCTTC.

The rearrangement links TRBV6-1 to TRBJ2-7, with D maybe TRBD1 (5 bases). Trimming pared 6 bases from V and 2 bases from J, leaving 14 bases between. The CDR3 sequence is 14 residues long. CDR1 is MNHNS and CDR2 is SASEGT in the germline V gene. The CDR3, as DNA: TGTGCCAGCAGGAAGGCGACAGCTCCCTACGAGCAGTACTTC. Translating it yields CASRKATAPYEQYF.

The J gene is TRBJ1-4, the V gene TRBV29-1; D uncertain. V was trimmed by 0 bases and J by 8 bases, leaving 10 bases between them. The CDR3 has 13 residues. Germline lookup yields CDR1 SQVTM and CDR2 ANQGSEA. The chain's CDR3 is CSVEDRTGEKLFF. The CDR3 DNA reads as TGCAGCGTTGAAGATCGTACGGGGGAAAAACTGTTTTTT. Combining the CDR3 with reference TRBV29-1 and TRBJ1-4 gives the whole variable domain SAVISQKPSRDICQRGTSLTIQCQVDSQVTMMFWYRQQPGQSLTLIATANQGSEATYESGFVIDKFPISRPNLTFSTLTVSNMSPEDSSIYLCSVEDRTGEKLFFGSGTQLSVL.

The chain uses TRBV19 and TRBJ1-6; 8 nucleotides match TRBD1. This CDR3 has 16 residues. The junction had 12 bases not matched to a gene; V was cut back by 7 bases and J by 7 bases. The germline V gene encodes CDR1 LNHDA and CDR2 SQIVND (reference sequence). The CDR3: CASTAEPNRGNSPLHF. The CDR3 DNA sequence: TGTGCCAGTACCGCCGAACCGAACAGGGGGAATTCACCCCTCCACTTT.

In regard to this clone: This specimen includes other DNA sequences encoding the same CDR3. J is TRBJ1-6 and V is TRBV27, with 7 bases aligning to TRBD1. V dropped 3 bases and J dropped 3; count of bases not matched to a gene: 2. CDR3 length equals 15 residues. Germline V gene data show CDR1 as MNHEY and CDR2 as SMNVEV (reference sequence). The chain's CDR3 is CASSLGTVYNSPLHF. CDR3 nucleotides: TGTGCCAGCAGTTTGGGGACAGTCTATAATTCACCCCTCCACTTT.

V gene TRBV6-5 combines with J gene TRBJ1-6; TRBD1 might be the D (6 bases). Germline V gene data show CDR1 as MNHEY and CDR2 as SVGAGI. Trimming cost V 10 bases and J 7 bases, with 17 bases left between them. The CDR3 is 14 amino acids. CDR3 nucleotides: TGTGCCACCCGGGAGGGGGGGTTGAATTCACCCCTCCACTTT. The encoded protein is CATREGGLNSPLHF.

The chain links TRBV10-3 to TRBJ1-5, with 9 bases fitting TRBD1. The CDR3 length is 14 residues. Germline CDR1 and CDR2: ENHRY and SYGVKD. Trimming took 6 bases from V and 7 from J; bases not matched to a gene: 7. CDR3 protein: CAIRDTGGGQPQHF. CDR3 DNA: TGTGCCATCAGAGACACAGGGGGCGGGCAGCCCCAGCATTTT.

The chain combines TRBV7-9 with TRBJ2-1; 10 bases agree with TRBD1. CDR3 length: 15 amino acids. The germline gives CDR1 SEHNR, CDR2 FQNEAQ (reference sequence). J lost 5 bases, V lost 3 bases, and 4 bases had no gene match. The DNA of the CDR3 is TGTGCCAGCAGCTTTGGGACAGGGGTCAACAATGAGCAGTTCTTC. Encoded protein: CASSFGTGVNNEQFF.

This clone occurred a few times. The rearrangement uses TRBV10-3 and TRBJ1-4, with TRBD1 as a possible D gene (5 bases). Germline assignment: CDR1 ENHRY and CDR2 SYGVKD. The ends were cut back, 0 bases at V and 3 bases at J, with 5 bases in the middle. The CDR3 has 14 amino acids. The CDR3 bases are TGTGCCATCAGTGAGTCGGGGCCTAATGAAAAACTGTTTTTT. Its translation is CAISESGPNEKLFF.

CDR3 coding DNA: TGTGCCTCCAGGAAACGGTTCACCCAAGAGACCCAGTACTTC. Protein product: CASRKRFTQETQYF. The V call is TRBV6-5, the J call TRBJ2-5; D gene uncertain. Germline-derived CDR1 and CDR2 are MNHEY and SVGAGI. V was trimmed by 11 bases and J by 1 base, leaving 17 bases between them. CDR3 size: 14 residues.

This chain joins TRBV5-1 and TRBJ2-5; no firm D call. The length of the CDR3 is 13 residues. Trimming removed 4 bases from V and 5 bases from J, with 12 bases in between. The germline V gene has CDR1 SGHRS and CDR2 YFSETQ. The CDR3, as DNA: TGCGCCAGCAGCCCTGGGCCTAGGGAGACCCAGTACTTC. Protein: CASSPGPRETQYF.

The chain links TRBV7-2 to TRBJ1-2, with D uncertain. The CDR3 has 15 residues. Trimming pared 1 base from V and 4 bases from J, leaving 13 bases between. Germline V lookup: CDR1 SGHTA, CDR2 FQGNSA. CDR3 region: CASSLVGVLGYGYTF. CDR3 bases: TGTGCCAGCAGCTTAGTGGGCGTATTAGGCTATGGCTACACCTTC.

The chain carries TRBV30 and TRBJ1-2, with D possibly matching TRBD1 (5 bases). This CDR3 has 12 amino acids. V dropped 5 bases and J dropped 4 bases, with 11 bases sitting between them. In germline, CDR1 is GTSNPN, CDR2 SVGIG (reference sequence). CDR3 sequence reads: CAWGPDSYGYTF. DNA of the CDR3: TGTGCCTGGGGGCCAGACAGCTATGGCTACACCTTC.